The T cell receptor beta chain described here comes from a study of T cell responses to AZD1222 COVID-19 vaccine. General study findings and limits: Nearly half of unique spike-specific TCRs reportedly avoided B.1.351 and B.1.1.7 mutated regions. Spike was spanned by vaccine-associated CD4 TCRs, with dominance at 160-218 and 743-854. Mostly white British, mostly female donors; authors suggested clonal diversity may be underestimated. In all cases, repertoires were sampled only after the peak T cell response.

Assay used: immunoSEQ multiplex PCR; TCRdb lists only in-frame clones, some missing. The sample includes about 51,000 clones, about 90% of them seen just once. With regard to this clone: Its antigen is currently unknown.

Trimming left V 0 bases short and J 1 base short, with 10 bases between. CDR3 length: 15 amino acids. CDR1 is MGHRA and CDR2 is YSYEKL in the germline V gene. The sample was peripheral blood, taken 28 days after the second AZD1222 dose. This chain connects TRBV4-1 to TRBJ2-7; D possibly corresponds to TRBD1 (5 bases). The receptor comes from an adult who received the AZD1222 COVID-19 vaccine. The CDR3 nucleotides are TGCGCCAGCAGCCAAGAAGGCCAGGGTTCCTACGAGCAGTACTTC. As protein: CASSQEGQGSYEQYF.